Below are 28 T cell receptor beta chains sequenced from a single sample in a study of T cells after somatic rescue of genetic block. TCRdb's copy holds only in-frame clones and misses some; the assay was immunoSEQ multiplex PCR. Here the sample spans 68,000 or so clones, roughly 90% being singletons. The material sequenced was peripheral blood mononuclear cells (PBMCs). These receptors were collected from a man aged 35 to 55.

This clone turned up a few times. The chain combines TRBV6-5 with TRBJ2-5, with 7 bases aligning to TRBD2. The CDR3 is 15 amino acids. The V gene end was trimmed by 2 bases and the J gene end by 5 bases; junction bases not matched to a gene: 8. CDR1 and CDR2 (germline): MNHEY, SVGAGI. In nucleotides, the CDR3 is TGTGCCAGCAGTTACGGATTGACTAGCACTGAGACCCAGTACTTC. Amino acid sequence: CASSYGLTSTETQYF.

Only a few counts were recorded for this clone. The rearrangement joins TRBV2 to TRBJ2-7, with D possibly TRBD2 on 5 matching bases. V was cut by 3 bases and J by 2 bases, with 17 bases left in between. CDR3 length: 16 amino acids. Per germline, CDR1 SNHLY and CDR2 FYNNEI. Here the CDR3 reads CASSEGVRYGAYEQYF. DNA for the CDR3: TGTGCCAGCAGTGAGGGAGTCCGCTATGGCGCCTACGAGCAGTACTTC.

V usage is TRBV5-6 and J usage is TRBJ2-5; the D gene is possibly TRBD2 (6 bases). V lost 0 bases, J lost 2 bases, and 11 bases lay in between. Germline CDR1 and CDR2: SGHDT and YYEEEE. The CDR3 sequence is 15 residues long. Here the CDR3 reads CASSLVLAGQETQYF. The CDR3 DNA reads TGTGCCAGCAGCTTGGTTTTGGCGGGGCAAGAGACCCAGTACTTC.

The V and J genes are TRBV27 and TRBJ2-7, with D unresolved. The CDR3 has 14 amino acids. Germline V gives CDR1 MNHEY, CDR2 SMNVEV (reference sequence). The ends were cut back, 3 bases at V and 2 bases at J, with 11 bases in the middle. The CDR3 sequence is CASSLVGRTYEQYF. CDR3 in DNA: TGTGCCAGCAGTTTGGTCGGAAGGACCTACGAGCAGTACTTC.

The chain uses TRBV4-3 and TRBJ2-2; no clear D. The CDR3 consists of 15 residues. Germline assignment: CDR1 LGHNA and CDR2 YSLEER. Between the trimmed V and J ends, which lost 0 bases and 8 bases, there was a span of 13 bases. The CDR3, as DNA: TGCGCCAGCAGCCAAGATCCGCGTCTCTCGGGGGAGCTGTTTTTT. As protein: CASSQDPRLSGELFF.

This chain uses TRBV7-9 with TRBJ2-1, with 9 bases matching TRBD2. The trim removed 5 bases at V and 8 bases at J, leaving 16 bases unmatched. The CDR3 runs to 17 residues. CDR1 SEHNR and CDR2 FQNEAQ come from the germline V gene (reference sequence). The CDR3 sequence is CASSPRTSAIKVYEQFF. The CDR3 region has the DNA TGTGCCAGCAGCCCAAGGACTAGCGCTATAAAAGTTTATGAGCAGTTCTTC.

This chain uses TRBV2 with TRBJ2-3, with 7 bases matching TRBD1. This CDR3 is built from 16 residues. Germline V gene data show CDR1 as SNHLY and CDR2 as FYNNEI. J lost 0 bases, V lost 5 bases, and 8 bases had no gene match. The CDR3 DNA sequence: TGTGCCAGCAGTCCTAGGGACAGAGCCAGCACAGATACGCAGTATTTT. It encodes CASSPRDRASTDTQYF.

The chain employs TRBV19 and TRBJ2-7; D could derive from TRBD1 or TRBD2 (5 bases each). This CDR3 region has 13 residues. Trimming cost V 3 bases and J 2 bases, with 8 bases left between them. The germline V gene has CDR1 LNHDA and CDR2 SQIVND (reference sequence). Written as DNA, the CDR3 is TGTGCCAGTAGTATTCGGGACCCCTACGAGCAGTACTTC. Encoded protein: CASSIRDPYEQYF.

In DNA, the CDR3 is TGTGCCAGCAGCCCAGCTGGGACTAGCGGGAAAGAGACCCAGTACTTC. Protein product: CASSPAGTSGKETQYF. This rearrangement joins TRBV9 to TRBJ2-5, with 13 nucleotides matching TRBD2. This CDR3 contains 16 residues. V shed 4 bases, J shed 3 bases, and the junction held 6 bases outside the gene matches. Germline V lookup: CDR1 SGDLS, CDR2 YYNGEE.

The chain employs TRBV6-1 and TRBJ1-1; a possible D gene is TRBD1 (5 bases). Looked up from germline, CDR1 is MNHNS and CDR2 is SASEGT. V was clipped by 7 bases and J by 8 bases, with 14 bases between them. The CDR3 is 12 residues long. The CDR3 reads CASNHFGGEAFF. CDR3 sequence (DNA): TGTGCCAGCAACCATTTCGGGGGGGAAGCTTTCTTT.

The rearrangement joins TRBV21-1 to TRBJ2-7; the table's D call of TRBD2 was not tested on the DNA. TRBV21-1 counts as a pseudogene. The CDR3 runs 17 residues. CDR3 sequence: CASSKGSVPKRCDEQYF. CDR3 nucleotides: TGTGCCAGCAGCAAAGGTAGTGTCCCGAAGAGATGTGACGAGCAGTACTTC.

The chain uses TRBV6-5 and TRBJ1-5, with D possibly matching TRBD1 (5 bases). The CDR3 is made up of 13 amino acids. Germline CDR1 reads MNHEY; CDR2 reads SVGAGI. V shed 5 bases and J shed 7 bases, with 12 bases lying between them. The CDR3 reads CASSGQGDQPQHF. DNA of the CDR3: TGTGCCAGCAGTGGGCAGGGTGACCAGCCCCAGCATTTT.

The CDR3 DNA is TGTGCCAGCAGCTTAGCGGGGGGGCGGTTAGATACGCAGTATTTT. Protein: CASSLAGGRLDTQYF. This chain uses TRBV7-8 with TRBJ2-3; possible D gene TRBD2, 7 bases. From germline, CDR1 is SGHVS and CDR2 FQNEAQ. V lost 0 bases and J lost 5, with 12 bases in between. The CDR3 has 15 amino acids.

This sequence joins TRBV7-2 and TRBJ1-2; 7 bases fit TRBD1. The CDR3 has 14 residues. J gave up 5 bases and V 4 bases, and 7 bases lay outside the gene matches. Germline values: CDR1 SGHTA, CDR2 FQGNSA. The CDR3 DNA reads TGTGCCAGCAGCTCAATCACAGGGGAATATGGCTACACCTTC. Its translation is CASSSITGEYGYTF.

The rearrangement uses TRBV7-6 and TRBJ1-5, with D perhaps TRBD1 (5 bases). CDR1 is SGHVS, CDR2 FNYEAQ, per germline. This CDR3 spans 15 amino acids. V lost 5 bases to trimming and J lost 2 bases, with 13 bases between them. The CDR3 DNA follows: TGTGCCAGCAGCCGAGGGGCCTATGGCAATCAGCCCCAGCATTTT. Its translation: CASSRGAYGNQPQHF.

The chain uses TRBV5-1 and TRBJ2-1; 12 nucleotides align to TRBD2. This CDR3 has 15 amino acids. Looked up from germline, CDR1 is SGHRS and CDR2 is YFSETQ. J lost 5 bases, V lost 0 bases, and 0 bases had no gene match. CDR3 protein: CASSLASGGDNEQFF. The CDR3 bases are TGCGCCAGCAGCTTGGCTAGCGGGGGGGACAATGAGCAGTTCTTC.

The chain is built from TRBV7-8 and TRBJ2-7; tentatively, D is TRBD1 (5 bases). The length of the CDR3 is 15 residues. CDR1 is SGHVS, CDR2 FQNEAQ, per germline. The V end lost 5 bases, the J end lost 4 bases, and 18 bases lay between the germline ends. As DNA, the CDR3 is TGTGCCAGCAGCGCCGCGTTTGGGGCACTTTACGAGCAGTACTTC. Encoded protein: CASSAAFGALYEQYF.

V gene TRBV11-2 combines with J gene TRBJ2-7, with a tentative D call TRBD1 (5 bases). The CDR3 loop spans 14 amino acids. From germline, CDR1 is SGHAT and CDR2 FQNNGV. V lost 4 bases and J 1 base, leaving 11 bases between the germline ends. The CDR3 is CASSSSTGSYEQYF. CDR3 sequence (DNA): TGTGCCAGCAGCTCCTCTACAGGATCCTACGAGCAGTACTTC.

The chain links TRBV18 to TRBJ2-3, with D hard to call. The CDR3 sequence is 12 residues long. CDR1 is KGHSH and CDR2 is LQKENI in the germline V gene. V gave up 5 bases and J gave up 7 bases, with 10 bases separating them. Here the CDR3 DNA reads TGTGCCAGCTCAGCTACTAAGTATACGCAGTATTTT. This encodes CASSATKYTQYF. Based on the CDR3 plus reference TRBV18 and TRBJ2-3, the full variable domain is NAGVMQNPRHLVRRRGQEARLRCSPMKGHSHVYWYRQLPEEGLKFMVYLQKENIIDESGMPKERFSAEFPKEGPSILRIQQVVRGDSAAYFCASSATKYTQYFGPGTRLTVL.

This chain links TRBV6-5 with TRBJ1-5; D gene ambiguous. The V gene lost 6 bases and the J gene lost 1 base, with 7 bases spanning the gap. This CDR3 is 13 amino acids long. Per the germline V gene, CDR1 is MNHEY and CDR2 is SVGAGI. The CDR3 DNA reads as TGTGCCAGCAGAGAACAAAGCAATCAGCCCCAGCATTTT. Translating gives CASREQSNQPQHF.

A single count supports this clone. The chain is built from TRBV6-4 and TRBJ2-1; 7 bases fit TRBD2. The CDR3 contains 15 residues. The ends lost 4 bases at V and 2 bases at J; junction bases unmatched: 5. Per the germline V gene, CDR1 is MRHNA and CDR2 is SNTAGT. The CDR3 bases are TGTGCCAGCAGTGGGTCTAGCGGTCCCTACAATGAGCAGTTCTTC. It translates to CASSGSSGPYNEQFF.

This clone is medium-sized (0.01 to 0.1%). This rearrangement joins TRBV6-1 to TRBJ1-6, with 9 nucleotides matching TRBD1. This CDR3 is 14 amino acids long. V dropped 5 bases and J dropped 7; count of bases not matched to a gene: 3. Germline-derived CDR1 and CDR2 are MNHNS and SASEGT. CDR3 sequence reads: CASSSGTGNSPLHF. In nucleotides, the CDR3 is TGTGCCAGCAGTTCCGGGACAGGGAATTCACCCCTCCACTTT.

The table lists this clone with a count of one. The rearrangement uses TRBV5-4 and TRBJ2-3; 10 positions agree with TRBD1. V lost 3 bases to trimming and J lost 0 bases; unmatched junction nucleotides: 1. The germline gives CDR1 SGHNT, CDR2 YYREEE (reference sequence). There are 15 residues in the CDR3. The chain's CDR3 is CASSSGQGSTDTQYF. The DNA of the CDR3 is TGTGCCAGCAGCTCGGGACAGGGGAGCACAGATACGCAGTATTTT.

The V call is TRBV2, the J call TRBJ2-3, with D possibly matching TRBD2 (6 bases). CDR1 and CDR2 from the germline V gene are SNHLY and FYNNEI. CDR3 length: 14 residues. V was pared by 6 bases and J by 0 bases, with 10 bases between. The CDR3 nucleotides are TGTGCCAGCAGGCGGGGCAGCAGCACAGATACGCAGTATTTT. It codes for CASRRGSSTDTQYF.

The chain recombines TRBV5-1 with TRBJ1-5; D might be TRBD1 (6 bases). V gave up 7 bases and J gave up 2 bases, with 19 bases separating them. The CDR3 consists of 16 residues. Germline lookup yields CDR1 SGHRS and CDR2 YFSETQ. CDR3 residues: CASRKRTGTRNQPQHF. The DNA for the CDR3 is TGCGCCAGCCGCAAGCGAACCGGGACACGCAATCAGCCCCAGCATTTT.

The V call is TRBV6-6, the J call TRBJ2-1; tentatively, D is TRBD2 (6 bases). The CDR3 runs to 14 residues. The germline V and J ends were trimmed by 3 bases and 7 bases, with 13 bases remaining between them. Germline V gene lookup returns CDR1 MNHNY and CDR2 SVGAGI (reference sequence). The CDR3 protein is CASSYTSGDNEQFF. Here the CDR3 DNA reads TGTGCCAGCAGTTATACCTCGGGAGATAATGAGCAGTTCTTC.

The rearrangement joins TRBV28 to TRBJ2-7, with TRBD2 matching 10 bases. Germline lookup yields CDR1 MDHEN and CDR2 SYDVKM. V trimming: 2 bases; J trimming: 0 bases; junction bases outside the gene matches: 4. This CDR3 spans 16 amino acids. CDR3 DNA sequence: TGTGCCAGCAGTTTAACTAGCGGGATGAGCTCCTACGAGCAGTACTTC. Translated, it gives CASSLTSGMSSYEQYF.

The rearrangement uses TRBV4-3 and TRBJ1-5; D remains unclear. This CDR3 contains 13 residues. Germline CDR1 is LGHNA and CDR2 is YSLEER. Between the trimmed V and J ends, which lost 0 bases and 7 bases, there was a span of 7 bases. This chain's CDR3 is CASSQDEGQPQHF. CDR3 DNA: TGCGCCAGCAGCCAAGATGAGGGACAGCCCCAGCATTTT.